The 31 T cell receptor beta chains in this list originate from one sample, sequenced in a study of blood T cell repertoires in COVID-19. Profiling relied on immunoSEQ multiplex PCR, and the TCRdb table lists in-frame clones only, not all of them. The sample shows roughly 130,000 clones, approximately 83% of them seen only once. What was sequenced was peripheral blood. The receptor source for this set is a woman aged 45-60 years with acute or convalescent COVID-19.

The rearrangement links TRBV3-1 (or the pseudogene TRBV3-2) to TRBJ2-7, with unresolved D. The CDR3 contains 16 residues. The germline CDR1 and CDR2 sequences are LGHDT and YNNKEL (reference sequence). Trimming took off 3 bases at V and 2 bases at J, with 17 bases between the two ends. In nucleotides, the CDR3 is TGTGCCAGCAGCCATTTCTCAACAACACGAACCTACGAGCAGTACTTC. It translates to CASSHFSTTRTYEQYF.

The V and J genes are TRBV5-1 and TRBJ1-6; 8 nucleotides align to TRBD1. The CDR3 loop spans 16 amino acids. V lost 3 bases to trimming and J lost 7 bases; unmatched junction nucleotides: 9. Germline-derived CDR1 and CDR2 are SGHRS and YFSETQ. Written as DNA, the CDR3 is TGCGCCAGCAGCTGGGGGACAGGAAAAGGGAATTCACCCCTCCACTTT. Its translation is CASSWGTGKGNSPLHF.

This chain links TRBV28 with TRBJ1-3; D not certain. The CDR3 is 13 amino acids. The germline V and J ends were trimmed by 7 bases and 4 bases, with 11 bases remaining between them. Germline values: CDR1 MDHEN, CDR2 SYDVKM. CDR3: CASTRGGGNTIYF. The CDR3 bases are TGTGCCAGCACCCGGGGTGGCGGAAACACCATATATTTT.

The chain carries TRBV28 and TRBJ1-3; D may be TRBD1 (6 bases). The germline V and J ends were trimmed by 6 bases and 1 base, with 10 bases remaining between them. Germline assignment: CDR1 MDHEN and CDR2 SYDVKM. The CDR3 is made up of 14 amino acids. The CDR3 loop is CASSAQGSGNTIYF. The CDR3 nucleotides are TGTGCCAGCAGCGCACAGGGTTCTGGAAACACCATATATTTT.

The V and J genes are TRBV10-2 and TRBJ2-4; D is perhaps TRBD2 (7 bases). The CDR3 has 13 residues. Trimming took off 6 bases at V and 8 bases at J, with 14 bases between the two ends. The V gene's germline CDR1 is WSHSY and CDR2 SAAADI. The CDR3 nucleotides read TGCGCCAGCAGACCAACAGGGAGGGACATTCAGTACTTC. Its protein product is CASRPTGRDIQYF.

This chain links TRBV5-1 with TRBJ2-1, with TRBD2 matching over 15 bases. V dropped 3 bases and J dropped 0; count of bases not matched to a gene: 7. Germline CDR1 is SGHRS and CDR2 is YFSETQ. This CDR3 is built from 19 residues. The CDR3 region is CASSSKGLAGGSSYNEQFF. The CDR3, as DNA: TGCGCCAGCAGCTCGAAGGGACTAGCGGGGGGAAGCTCCTACAATGAGCAGTTCTTC.

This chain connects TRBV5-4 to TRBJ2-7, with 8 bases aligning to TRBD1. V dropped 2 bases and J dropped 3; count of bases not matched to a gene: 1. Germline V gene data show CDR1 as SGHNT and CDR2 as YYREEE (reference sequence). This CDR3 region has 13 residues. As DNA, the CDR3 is TGTGCCAGCAGCTTACAGGGGGGCTACGAGCAGTACTTC. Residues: CASSLQGGYEQYF.

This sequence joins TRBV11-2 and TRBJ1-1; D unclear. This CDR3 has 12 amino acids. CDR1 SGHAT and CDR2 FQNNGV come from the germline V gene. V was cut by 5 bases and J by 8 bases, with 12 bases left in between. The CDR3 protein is CASSLGGGEAFF. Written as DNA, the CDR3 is TGTGCCAGCAGCCTGGGAGGCGGAGAAGCTTTCTTT.

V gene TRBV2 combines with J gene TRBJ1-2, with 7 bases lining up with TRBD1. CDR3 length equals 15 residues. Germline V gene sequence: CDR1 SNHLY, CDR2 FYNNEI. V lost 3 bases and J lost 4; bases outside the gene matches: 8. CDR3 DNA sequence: TGTGCCAGCAGTGATCGACAGGGAGTTGCCTATGGCTACACCTTC. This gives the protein CASSDRQGVAYGYTF. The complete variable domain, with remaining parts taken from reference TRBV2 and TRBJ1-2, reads EPEVTQTPSHQVTQMGQEVILRCVPISNHLYFYWYRQILGQKVEFLVSFYNNEISEKSEIFDDQFSVERPDGSNFTLKIRSTKLEDSAMYFCASSDRQGVAYGYTFGSGTRLTVV.

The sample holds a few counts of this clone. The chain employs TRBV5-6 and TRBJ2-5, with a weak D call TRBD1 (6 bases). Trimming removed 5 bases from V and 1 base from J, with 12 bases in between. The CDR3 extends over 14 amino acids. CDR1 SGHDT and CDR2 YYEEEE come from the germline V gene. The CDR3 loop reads CASSTGTSQETQYF. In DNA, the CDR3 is TGTGCCAGCAGTACCGGGACAAGCCAAGAGACCCAGTACTTC.

DNA for the CDR3: TGTGCCAGCTCACCAACAGCAGAAAACTATGGCTACACCTTC. This translates into CASSPTAENYGYTF. V gene TRBV18 combines with J gene TRBJ1-2, with D unclear. The CDR3 length is 14 residues. The germline V gene has CDR1 KGHSH and CDR2 LQKENI. V lost 2 bases and J lost 2, with 9 bases in between.

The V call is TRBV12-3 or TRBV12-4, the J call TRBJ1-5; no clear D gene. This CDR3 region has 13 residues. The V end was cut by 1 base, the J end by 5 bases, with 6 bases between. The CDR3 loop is CASSLGSDQPQHF. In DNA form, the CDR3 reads TGTGCCAGCAGTTTAGGATCGGATCAGCCCCAGCATTTT.

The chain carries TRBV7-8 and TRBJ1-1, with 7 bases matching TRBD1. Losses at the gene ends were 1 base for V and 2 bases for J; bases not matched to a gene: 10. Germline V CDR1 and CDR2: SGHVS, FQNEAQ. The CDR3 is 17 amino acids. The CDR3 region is CASSLETGWMKNTEAFF. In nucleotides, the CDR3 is TGTGCCAGCAGCTTAGAGACAGGGTGGATGAAAAACACTGAAGCTTTCTTT. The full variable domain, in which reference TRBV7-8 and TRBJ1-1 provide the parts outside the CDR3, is GAGVSQSPRYKVAKRGQDVALRCDPISGHVSLFWYQQALGQGPEFLTYFQNEAQLDKSGLPSDRFFAERPEGSVSTLKIQRTQQEDSAVYLCASSLETGWMKNTEAFFGQGTRLTVV.

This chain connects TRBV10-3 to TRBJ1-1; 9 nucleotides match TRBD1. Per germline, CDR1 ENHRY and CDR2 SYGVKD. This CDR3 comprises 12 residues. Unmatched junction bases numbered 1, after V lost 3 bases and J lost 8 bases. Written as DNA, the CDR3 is TGTGCCATCAGTGATGGACAGGGGGAAGCTTTCTTT. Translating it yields CAISDGQGEAFF.

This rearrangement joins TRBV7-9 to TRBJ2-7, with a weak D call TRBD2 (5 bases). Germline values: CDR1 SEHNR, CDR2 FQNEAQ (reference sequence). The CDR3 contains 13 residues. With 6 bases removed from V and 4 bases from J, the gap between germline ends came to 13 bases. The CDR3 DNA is TGTGCCAGCAGGTTCGGGGAAGGTTACGAGCAGTACTTC. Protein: CASRFGEGYEQYF.

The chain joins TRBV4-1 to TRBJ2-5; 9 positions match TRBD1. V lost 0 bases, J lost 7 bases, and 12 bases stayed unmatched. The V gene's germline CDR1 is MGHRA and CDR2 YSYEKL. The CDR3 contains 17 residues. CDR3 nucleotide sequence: TGCGCCAGCAGCCAAGATATTACACAGGGGGCTGGAGGGACCCAGTACTTC. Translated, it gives CASSQDITQGAGGTQYF.

This CDR3 is CATSIRDRGTDTQYF. The CDR3 DNA reads TGTGCCACCAGCATCCGGGACAGGGGTACAGATACGCAGTATTTT. The chain carries TRBV15 and TRBJ2-3; 10 bases are shared with TRBD1. The CDR3 loop spans 15 amino acids. Germline V gene lookup returns CDR1 LNHNV and CDR2 YYDKDF (reference sequence). V gave up 4 bases and J gave up 3 bases; unmatched junction bases: 4.

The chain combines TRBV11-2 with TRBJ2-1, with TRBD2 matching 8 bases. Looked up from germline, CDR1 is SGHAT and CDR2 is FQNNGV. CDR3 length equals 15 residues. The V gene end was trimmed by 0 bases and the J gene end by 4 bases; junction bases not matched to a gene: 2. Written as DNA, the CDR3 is TGTGCCAGCAGCTTAGATACTAGCGGATACAATGAGCAGTTCTTC. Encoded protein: CASSLDTSGYNEQFF. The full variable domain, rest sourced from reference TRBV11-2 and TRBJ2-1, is EAGVAQSPRYKIIEKRQSVAFWCNPISGHATLYWYQQILGQGPKLLIQFQNNGVVDDSQLPKDRFSAERLKGVDSTLKIQPAKLEDSAVYLCASSLDTSGYNEQFFGPGTRLTVL.

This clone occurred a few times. The CDR3 is CASTGQGGSPLHF. The CDR3 bases are TGTGCCAGCACGGGACAGGGAGGTTCACCCCTCCACTTT. This chain links TRBV2 with TRBJ1-6; 9 bases align to TRBD1. The V and J ends lost 7 bases and 9 bases, in that order; junction bases with no gene match: 4. CDR1 is SNHLY and CDR2 is FYNNEI in the germline V gene. This CDR3 is built from 13 residues. Full variable domain (remainder filled in from reference TRBV2 and TRBJ1-6): EPEVTQTPSHQVTQMGQEVILRCVPISNHLYFYWYRQILGQKVEFLVSFYNNEISEKSEIFDDQFSVERPDGSNFTLKIRSTKLEDSAMYFCASTGQGGSPLHFGNGTRLTVT.

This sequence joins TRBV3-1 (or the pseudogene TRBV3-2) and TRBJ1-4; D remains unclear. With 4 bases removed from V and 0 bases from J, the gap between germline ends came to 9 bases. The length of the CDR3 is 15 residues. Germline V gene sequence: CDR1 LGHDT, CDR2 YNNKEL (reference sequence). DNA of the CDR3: TGTGCCAGCAGCCCCGGGTCTGCAACTAATGAAAAACTGTTTTTT. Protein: CASSPGSATNEKLFF.

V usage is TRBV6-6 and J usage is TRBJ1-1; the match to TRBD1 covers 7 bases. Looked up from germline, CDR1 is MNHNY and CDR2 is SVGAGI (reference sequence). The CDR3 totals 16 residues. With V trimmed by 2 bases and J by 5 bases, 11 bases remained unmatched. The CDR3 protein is CASSYIGLTGRTEAFF. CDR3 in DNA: TGTGCCAGCAGTTACATTGGGCTGACAGGGCGAACTGAAGCTTTCTTT.

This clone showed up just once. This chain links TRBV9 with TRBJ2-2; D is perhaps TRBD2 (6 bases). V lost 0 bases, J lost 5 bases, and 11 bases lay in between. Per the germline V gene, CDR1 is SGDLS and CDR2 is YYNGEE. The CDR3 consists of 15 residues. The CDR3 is CASSVGHAGTGELFF. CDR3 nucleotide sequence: TGTGCCAGCAGCGTAGGGCACGCGGGGACCGGGGAGCTGTTTTTT.

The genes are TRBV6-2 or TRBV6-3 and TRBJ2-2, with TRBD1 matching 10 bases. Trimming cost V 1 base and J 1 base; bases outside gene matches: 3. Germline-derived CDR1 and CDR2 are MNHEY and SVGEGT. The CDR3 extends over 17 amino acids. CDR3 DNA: TGTGCCAGCAGTTACTTCTGGACAGGGGGGAACACCGGGGAGCTGTTTTTT. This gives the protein CASSYFWTGGNTGELFF.

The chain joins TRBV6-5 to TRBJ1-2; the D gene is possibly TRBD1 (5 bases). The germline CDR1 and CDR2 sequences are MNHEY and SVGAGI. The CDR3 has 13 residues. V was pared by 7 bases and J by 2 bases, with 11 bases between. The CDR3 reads CASKGHGNYGYTF. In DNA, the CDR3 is TGTGCCAGCAAAGGACACGGCAACTATGGCTACACCTTC.

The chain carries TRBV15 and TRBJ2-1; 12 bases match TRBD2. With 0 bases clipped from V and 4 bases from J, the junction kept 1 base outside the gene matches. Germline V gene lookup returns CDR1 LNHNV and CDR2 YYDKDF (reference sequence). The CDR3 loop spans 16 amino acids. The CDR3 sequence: CATSRDLAGGYNEQFF. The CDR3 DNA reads TGTGCCACCAGCAGAGATCTAGCGGGGGGGTACAATGAGCAGTTCTTC.

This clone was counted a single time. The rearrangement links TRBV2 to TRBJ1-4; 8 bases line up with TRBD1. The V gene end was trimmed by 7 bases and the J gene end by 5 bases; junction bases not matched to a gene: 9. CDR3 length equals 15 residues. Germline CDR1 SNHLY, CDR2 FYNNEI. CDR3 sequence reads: CASTGQGATNEKLFF. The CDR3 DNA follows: TGTGCCAGCACTGGGCAGGGGGCTACGAATGAAAAACTGTTTTTT.

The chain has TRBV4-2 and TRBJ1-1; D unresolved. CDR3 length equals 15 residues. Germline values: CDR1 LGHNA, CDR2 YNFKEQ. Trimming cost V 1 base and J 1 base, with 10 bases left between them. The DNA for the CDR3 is TGTGCCAGCAGCCAAGTAGGAAACAGGAACACTGAAGCTTTCTTT. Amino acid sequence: CASSQVGNRNTEAFF.

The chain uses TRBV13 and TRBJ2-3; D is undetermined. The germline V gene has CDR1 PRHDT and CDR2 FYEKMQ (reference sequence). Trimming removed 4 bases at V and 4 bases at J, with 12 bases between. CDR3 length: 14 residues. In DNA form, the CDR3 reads TGTGCCAGCAGCTCCCGTCTTAGCCCAGATACGCAGTATTTT. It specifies CASSSRLSPDTQYF.

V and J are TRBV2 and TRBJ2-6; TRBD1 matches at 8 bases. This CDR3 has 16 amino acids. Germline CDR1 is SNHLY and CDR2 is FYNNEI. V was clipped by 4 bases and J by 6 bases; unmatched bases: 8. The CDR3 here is CASSVGQGAKANVLTF. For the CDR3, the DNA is TGTGCCAGCAGTGTTGGGCAGGGGGCTAAGGCCAACGTCCTGACTTTC.

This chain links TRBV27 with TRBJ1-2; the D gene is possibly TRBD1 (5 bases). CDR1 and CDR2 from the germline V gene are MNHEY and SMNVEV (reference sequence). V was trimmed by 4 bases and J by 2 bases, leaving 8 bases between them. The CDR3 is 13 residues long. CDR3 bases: TGTGCCAGCAGTTCCAGGGAAAACTATGGCTACACCTTC. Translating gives CASSSRENYGYTF.

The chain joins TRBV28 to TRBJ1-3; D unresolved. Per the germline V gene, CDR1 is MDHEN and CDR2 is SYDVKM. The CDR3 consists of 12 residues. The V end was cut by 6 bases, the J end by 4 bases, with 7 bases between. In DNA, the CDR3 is TGTGCCAGCAGCACCGCGGGAAACACCATATATTTT. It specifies CASSTAGNTIYF.